The 8 T cell receptor beta chains reported below all come from one sample, sequenced in a study of T cells expressing NK-cell markers. Reanalyzing the 5' RACE reads, TCRdb keeps one entry per CDR3 protein, without DNA. This sample contains around 8,000 distinct CDR3 sequences. The sample taken for sequencing was blood T cells: a sorted CD56 or NKG2C T cell subset, CD4+ or CD8+ T cells, or bulk PBMC T cells (not recorded which). The receptors shown here come from a man younger than 30 in good health.

J is TRBJ2-1 and V is TRBV30; TCRdb outputs TRBD1, but without DNA this stays unchecked. The CDR3 consists of 14 residues. Germline CDR1 is GTSNPN and CDR2 is SVGIG (reference sequence). The CDR3 reads CAWRGQSRFNEQFF.

This clonotype is identified as medium-sized (0.01 to 0.1%) from frequency. The chain uses TRBV7-9 and TRBJ2-5; no DNA is available, so the TRBD1 call from TCRdb remains unchecked. The CDR3 contains 14 residues. The germline V gene has CDR1 SEHNR and CDR2 FQNEAQ (reference sequence). Here the CDR3 reads CASSHPEYEETQYF.

This clonotype is identified as medium-sized from frequency. This chain joins TRBV2 and TRBJ2-3; the TCRdb call, TRBD2, lacks DNA for checking. This CDR3 is 11 amino acids long. The V gene's germline CDR1 is SNHLY and CDR2 FYNNEI. This CDR3 is CASWASDTQYF.

By frequency, this clonotype registers medium-sized (0.01 to 0.1%). The V call is TRBV7-3, the J call TRBJ2-3; TCRdb indicates TRBD2, and absent DNA this call remains unverified. This CDR3 region has 15 residues. In germline, CDR1 is SGHTA, CDR2 FQGTGA. The CDR3 region is CASSLASLPSDTQYF.

This rearrangement joins TRBV7-8 to TRBJ2-2; TCRdb reports TRBD2, a call that lacks DNA to check it against. CDR3 length: 17 amino acids. Germline V gene data show CDR1 as SGHVS and CDR2 as FQNEAQ. This chain's CDR3 is CASSPIITSLNTGELFF.

The V gene is TRBV3-1, the J gene TRBJ2-3; the D call from TCRdb, TRBD1, cannot be confirmed without DNA. The CDR3 sequence is 16 residues long. The germline V gene has CDR1 LGHDT and CDR2 YNNKEL (reference sequence). CDR3 in amino acids: CASSQWFRDGTDTQYF.

Here the CDR3 reads CASSGQKLLSRNTIYF. The genes are TRBV28 and TRBJ1-3; TCRdb names TRBD1, which stays unverified in the absence of DNA. CDR3 length: 16 residues. The V gene's germline CDR1 is MDHEN and CDR2 SYDVKM.

The chain employs TRBV5-6 and TRBJ2-3; the TCRdb D gene call, TRBD1, has no DNA to confirm it. CDR1 is SGHDT and CDR2 is YYEEEE in the germline V gene. This CDR3 region has 15 residues. CDR3 in amino acids: CASSLVTGGADTQYF.